This TCR beta chain was obtained from a study of vaccination and CD4 T cells after COVID-19. Cultured CD4+ T-cell DNA underwent Oncomine TCR Beta short-read sequencing. From cultured CD4+ T cells, genomic DNA was extracted. Each CDR3 protein is one row after TCRdb ran MiXCR on the PCR reads. The sample records over 9,500 distinct CDR3 sequences, 30% to 45% being singletons. As to treatment: roughly ten-day PBMC culture with coronavirus spike peptide pools or control peptides (ViraFEST assay). Those CD4+ T cells from the unexposed donor predate the COVID-19 pandemic (2011-2018). CDR1 and CDR2 (germline): MGHDK, SYGVNS. The CDR3 has 12 amino acids. Trimming cost V 3 bases and J 4 bases, with 6 bases left between them. About this clonotype: No antigen is known for it.

The TCR was taken from a human donor in good health. The rearrangement joins TRBV25-1 to TRBJ1-2; D gene ambiguous. Sequencing was performed on CD4+ T cells from blood, cultured in vitro. CDR3 protein: CASSEPSYGYTF. The CDR3 DNA reads TGTGCCAGCAGTGAGCCTTCCTATGGCTACACCTTC.